Listed here is a single T cell receptor beta chain. The antigen is unknown. The sample originates from a study of T cells in localized non-small cell lung cancer. The protocol was immunoSEQ multiplex PCR, while the TCRdb copy is restricted to in-frame clones and leaves out a portion. Among tens of thousands of clones listed, 80% were seen once. Overall study findings and caveats: Of the top 100 tumor clones, median around 60 were in adjacent lung, some 30 among its top 100. Tumor trailed uninvolved adjacent lung in T cell clonality, which peaked there. Because only a single region of the tumor was sequenced, heterogeneity remains possible. Longer survival (overall) was linked to higher T cell density in blood.

The CDR3 runs to 14 residues. In germline, CDR1 is SNHLY, CDR2 FYNNEI. V lost 6 bases to trimming and J lost 1 base, with 12 bases between them. The clonotype comes from a female donor older than 55 with stage I lung adenocarcinoma. The source material was peripheral blood, sampled before any cancer treatment. The V gene is TRBV2, the J gene TRBJ2-5; tentatively, D is TRBD1 (6 bases). For the CDR3, the DNA is TGTGCCAGCAGCGAGGGACACCTCCAAGAGACCCAGTACTTC. This codes for CASSEGHLQETQYF.